The 12 T cell receptor beta chains below come from one sample, sequenced in a study of T cell responses to AZD1222 COVID-19 vaccine. Some clones are missing from TCRdb's copy, which holds only in-frame ones; the method was immunoSEQ multiplex PCR. Among about 160,000 clones listed, about 93% were seen once. Here the sequenced sample was peripheral blood, taken 28 days after the second AZD1222 dose. These receptors were collected from an adult who received the AZD1222 COVID-19 vaccine.

This clone is medium-sized within its sample. The CDR3 region is CASSDSTGASYKFF. For the CDR3, the DNA is TGTGCCAGCAGTGACTCGACCGGGGCTAGCTATAAGTTCTTC. J is TRBJ2-1 and V is TRBV6-4; the D gene could be TRBD1 or TRBD2 (5 bases each). The V end was cut by 0 bases, the J end by 14 bases, with 17 bases between. Germline CDR1 MRHNA, CDR2 SNTAGT. This CDR3 has 14 amino acids.

The chain joins TRBV19 to TRBJ2-3; D gene unclear. V was shortened by 4 bases and J by 1 base, with 3 bases between the two germline ends. CDR3 size: 12 residues. Per the germline V gene, CDR1 is LNHDA and CDR2 is SQIVND (reference sequence). The CDR3 DNA is TGTGCCAGTAGTACTCGCACAGATACGCAGTATTTT. Its protein product is CASSTRTDTQYF. Together with reference TRBV19 and TRBJ2-3, the CDR3 gives the full variable domain: DGGITQSPKYLFRKEGQNVTLSCEQNLNHDAMYWYRQDPGQGLRLIYYSQIVNDFQKGDIAEGYSVSREKKESFPLTVTSAQKNPTAFYLCASSTRTDTQYFGPGTRLTVL.

The chain links TRBV19 to TRBJ2-2; maybe TRBD1 (5 bases). V was trimmed by 0 bases and J by 4 bases, leaving 15 bases between them. Germline CDR1 LNHDA, CDR2 SQIVND (reference sequence). The CDR3 loop spans 17 amino acids. CDR3 residues: CASSIDQGFQGTGELFF. The CDR3 DNA reads as TGTGCCAGTAGTATAGATCAAGGCTTCCAGGGCACCGGGGAGCTGTTTTTT.

The V and J genes are TRBV19 and TRBJ1-2, with 8 positions matching TRBD1. Germline CDR1 is LNHDA and CDR2 is SQIVND (reference sequence). The CDR3 runs to 15 residues. Trimming took 4 bases from V and 6 from J; bases not matched to a gene: 10. CDR3 nucleotide sequence: TGTGCCAGTAGTACCCCCGACAGGGGACAGAATGGCTACACCTTC. Translating it yields CASSTPDRGQNGYTF.

The rearrangement uses TRBV6-5 and TRBJ2-2; no clear D. The CDR3 runs 13 residues. The V gene's germline CDR1 is MNHEY and CDR2 SVGAGI. With 6 bases removed from V and 4 bases from J, the gap between germline ends came to 9 bases. This CDR3 is CASSRSGTGELFF. The CDR3 DNA follows: TGTGCCAGCAGCCGGTCGGGCACCGGGGAGCTGTTTTTT.

This clone appeared once. The chain joins TRBV5-5 to TRBJ2-3; 9 bases line up with TRBD2. CDR3 length: 16 residues. Losses at the gene ends were 4 bases for V and 5 bases for J; bases not matched to a gene: 11. Germline CDR1 SGHKS, CDR2 YYEKEE (reference sequence). The CDR3 nucleotides read TGTGCCAGCAGCCCACCACTAGCGGGCGGCGGAGATACGCAGTATTTT. Protein sequence: CASSPPLAGGGDTQYF.

V gene TRBV4-2 combines with J gene TRBJ2-3; perhaps TRBD2 as D (5 bases). The CDR3 loop spans 15 amino acids. Trimming removed 0 bases from V and 8 bases from J, with 15 bases in between. Germline assignment: CDR1 LGHNA and CDR2 YNFKEQ. The CDR3 region has the DNA TGTGCCAGCAGCCAAGAAGGGAGCCCACCGCCTACGCAGTATTTT. Translation gives CASSQEGSPPPTQYF.

The chain joins TRBV11-2 to TRBJ1-1; TRBD1 matches 8 bases. V lost 5 bases and J lost 7; bases outside the gene matches: 6. Looked up from germline, CDR1 is SGHAT and CDR2 is FQNNGV. This CDR3 has 13 amino acids. The CDR3 DNA reads TGTGCCAGCAGCCAGACAGGGGCAAGTGAAGCTTTCTTT. Translated: CASSQTGASEAFF.

The CDR3 DNA is TGCGCCAGCAGCTTGTCCCCGGGGCTAGGGTACAATGAGCAGTTCTTC. Its protein product is CASSLSPGLGYNEQFF. The chain uses TRBV5-1 and TRBJ2-1, with D possibly called TRBD1 or TRBD2 (5 bases each). The germline gives CDR1 SGHRS, CDR2 YFSETQ. The V gene lost 1 base and the J gene lost 4 bases, with 15 bases spanning the gap. The CDR3 runs to 16 residues.

The chain employs TRBV6-5 and TRBJ2-1, with 9 bases that match TRBD2. There are 14 residues in the CDR3. Germline V gives CDR1 MNHEY, CDR2 SVGAGI. V lost 7 bases, J lost 12 bases, and 13 bases stayed unmatched. The CDR3 here is CASTRLAAPRGQFF. In nucleotides, the CDR3 is TGTGCCAGCACTAGACTAGCGGCTCCCCGGGGGCAGTTCTTC.

This rearrangement joins TRBV4-1 to TRBJ1-1, with 10 bases that match TRBD1. The V and J ends lost 0 bases and 7 bases, in that order; junction bases with no gene match: 14. CDR1 and CDR2 from the germline V gene are MGHRA and YSYEKL. The CDR3 is 18 amino acids. The CDR3: CASSQDRQGAQNRGEAFF. CDR3 DNA: TGCGCCAGCAGCCAAGATCGACAGGGGGCGCAAAATCGAGGTGAAGCTTTCTTT.

The sample holds one count of this clone. This rearrangement joins TRBV19 to TRBJ1-1; D is possibly TRBD1 (5 bases). With 2 bases removed from V and 1 base from J, the gap between germline ends came to 8 bases. Germline V gene lookup returns CDR1 LNHDA and CDR2 SQIVND (reference sequence). This CDR3 has 14 residues. CDR3: CASSITGGNTEAFF. The CDR3 DNA is TGTGCCAGTAGTATAACAGGAGGGAACACTGAAGCTTTCTTT.